The rows below give T cell receptor beta chains drawn from one sample of a study of graft-versus-host responses after intestinal transplantation. Only in-frame clones appear in the TCRdb table, and some are missing; sequencing was by immunoSEQ multiplex PCR. This table holds approximately 100,000 clones, approximately 85% found once. The sample in question was PBMCs, obtained 255 days after intestinal transplant. These receptors were collected from a human patient who received an intestinal transplant, so some T cells may come from the graft donor. Both conserved end residues are part of each CDR3. The order of the fields is CDR3 DNA, CDR3 protein, J gene, V gene, CDR3 length, clone size, D gene. D genes are given only for firm matches. Clone sizes are given selectively: once, few, many, or a class where the clone is expanded.

CDR3nt: TGCGCCAGCAGCTTGGGTTTAGCGGGAGATGGGTATGAGCAGTTCTTC
CDR3aa: CASSLGLAGDGYEQFF
j_gene: TRBJ2-1
v_gene: TRBV5-1
len: 16
abundance: once
d_gene: TRBD2

CDR3nt: TGTGCCAGCAGTTTTATTAAGGGAGCAGAGACCCAGTACTTC
CDR3aa: CASSFIKGAETQYF
j_gene: TRBJ2-5
v_gene: TRBV27
len: 14
abundance: NA
d_gene: NA

CDR3nt: TGCGCCAGCAGGGCCGGTGCGAAACTGTTTTTT
CDR3aa: CASRAGAKLFF
j_gene: TRBJ1-4
v_gene: TRBV10-1
len: 11
abundance: NA
d_gene: NA

CDR3nt: TGCGCCAGCAGCTTGTGGGAGGGCAGTTATGAAGCTTTCTTT
CDR3aa: CASSLWEGSYEAFF
j_gene: TRBJ1-1
v_gene: TRBV5-1
len: 14
abundance: NA
d_gene: NA

CDR3nt: TGTGCCAGCAGCCAAGATCGGGGCTGGCAGGGGGTCTACAATGAGCAGTTCTTC
CDR3aa: CASSQDRGWQGVYNEQFF
j_gene: TRBJ2-1
v_gene: TRBV4-2
len: 18
abundance: NA
d_gene: TRBD1

CDR3nt: TGTGCCAGCAGAGGACTAGCGGAAAACGGGGAGCTGTTTTTT
CDR3aa: CASRGLAENGELFF
j_gene: TRBJ2-2
v_gene: TRBV6-5
len: 14
abundance: NA
d_gene: TRBD2

CDR3nt: TGTGCCAGCAGTGTCTCGACTAGTAGAGAGACCCAGTACTTC
CDR3aa: CASSVSTSRETQYF
j_gene: TRBJ2-5
v_gene: TRBV6-1
len: 14
abundance: once
d_gene: NA

CDR3nt: TGTGCCAACCGACTACTCGGGGGGACTAGCACAGATACGCAGTATTTT
CDR3aa: CANRLLGGTSTDTQYF
j_gene: TRBJ2-3
v_gene: TRBV2
len: 16
abundance: NA
d_gene: TRBD2

CDR3nt: TGTGCCATCAGTCAAGCTGGGACAGGGAGCACAGATACGCAGTATTTT
CDR3aa: CAISQAGTGSTDTQYF
j_gene: TRBJ2-3
v_gene: TRBV10-3
len: 16
abundance: NA
d_gene: TRBD1

CDR3nt: TGTGCCAGCAGAGACCGGGACAGTTTATATGGCTACACCTTC
CDR3aa: CASRDRDSLYGYTF
j_gene: TRBJ1-2
v_gene: TRBV28
len: 14
abundance: NA
d_gene: TRBD1

CDR3nt: TGTGCCAGCAGTTTGTGGACTAACAATGAGCAGTTCTTC
CDR3aa: CASSLWTNNEQFF
j_gene: TRBJ2-1
v_gene: TRBV28
len: 13
abundance: NA
d_gene: NA

CDR3nt: TGTGCCAGTAGTGTCGAGGGTGGGAATGAGCAGTTCTTC
CDR3aa: CASSVEGGNEQFF
j_gene: TRBJ2-1
v_gene: TRBV19
len: 13
abundance: NA
d_gene: NA

CDR3nt: TGTGCCAGCAGCCGCCGGGACAGGGGATACAATGAGCAGTTCTTC
CDR3aa: CASSRRDRGYNEQFF
j_gene: TRBJ2-1
v_gene: TRBV7-9
len: 15
abundance: NA
d_gene: TRBD1

CDR3nt: TGTGCCAGCAGTGAACGACAGAGTTATAATTCACCCCTCCACTTT
CDR3aa: CASSERQSYNSPLHF
j_gene: TRBJ1-6
v_gene: TRBV6-1
len: 15
abundance: few
d_gene: NA

CDR3nt: TGTGCCAGCAGCTTAATATCAGGGGGTCAGCCCCAGCATTTT
CDR3aa: CASSLISGGQPQHF
j_gene: TRBJ1-5
v_gene: TRBV7-2
len: 14
abundance: NA
d_gene: TRBD1

CDR3nt: TGTGCCAGCAGTTTCAGGGGGGTTGTGGGGACAGGGGGCCGCTATGGCTACACCTTC
CDR3aa: CASSFRGVVGTGGRYGYTF
j_gene: TRBJ1-2
v_gene: TRBV27
len: 19
abundance: NA
d_gene: TRBD1

CDR3nt: TGTGCCATCAGCAAGCTAGGGGGTCGAGGGGAGACCCAGTACTTC
CDR3aa: CAISKLGGRGETQYF
j_gene: TRBJ2-5
v_gene: TRBV10-3
len: 15
abundance: NA
d_gene: NA

CDR3nt: TGTGCCAGCGGGCCGGGAGGGCCGGGGGAGCTGTTTTTT
CDR3aa: CASGPGGPGELFF
j_gene: TRBJ2-2
v_gene: TRBV6-1
len: 13
abundance: NA
d_gene: TRBD2

CDR3nt: TGTGCCACCAGCAGGATACCGGGACAGGGGGCCTTTATTGAAAAACTGTTTTTT
CDR3aa: CATSRIPGQGAFIEKLFF
j_gene: TRBJ1-4
v_gene: TRBV15
len: 18
abundance: few
d_gene: TRBD1

CDR3nt: TGTGCCAGCAGCCAAGAGGCTCCGAATTCACCCCTCCACTTT
CDR3aa: CASSQEAPNSPLHF
j_gene: TRBJ1-6
v_gene: TRBV14
len: 14
abundance: few
d_gene: NA

CDR3nt: TGTGCCAGCAGTGCGAACATGGGACAGGCTCCCTACGAGCAGTACTTC
CDR3aa: CASSANMGQAPYEQYF
j_gene: TRBJ2-7
v_gene: TRBV6-6
len: 16
abundance: NA
d_gene: TRBD1

CDR3nt: TGTGCCAGCGGGAACGTGGGCGGGGAGCTGTTTTTT
CDR3aa: CASGNVGGELFF
j_gene: TRBJ2-2
v_gene: TRBV14
len: 12
abundance: NA
d_gene: NA

CDR3nt: TGTGCCAGCAGCCCTATTGCTGGGGCCAACGTCCTGACTTTC
CDR3aa: CASSPIAGANVLTF
j_gene: TRBJ2-6
v_gene: TRBV5-6
len: 14
abundance: NA
d_gene: NA

CDR3nt: TGTGCCAGCAGTTACAAGGCTGCTTCCTACGAGCAGTACTTC
CDR3aa: CASSYKAASYEQYF
j_gene: TRBJ2-7
v_gene: TRBV6-5
len: 14
abundance: NA
d_gene: NA

CDR3nt: TGTGCCAGCAGTCGACGGCGAAATACGTACTTC
CDR3aa: CASSRRRNTYF
j_gene: TRBJ2-7
v_gene: TRBV28
len: 11
abundance: NA
d_gene: NA

CDR3nt: TGTGCCAGTAGGGACCAAGCTAATGGCTACACCTTC
CDR3aa: CASRDQANGYTF
j_gene: TRBJ1-2
v_gene: TRBV19
len: 12
abundance: NA
d_gene: NA

CDR3nt: TGTGCCAGCAGTATGCGAGGGGAGAACACTGAAGCTTTCTTT
CDR3aa: CASSMRGENTEAFF
j_gene: TRBJ1-1
v_gene: TRBV28
len: 14
abundance: NA
d_gene: NA

CDR3nt: TGTGCCAGCAGCTTAAACCCCATGACAGGGACGAACACCGGGGAGCTGTTTTTT
CDR3aa: CASSLNPMTGTNTGELFF
j_gene: TRBJ2-2
v_gene: TRBV7-3
len: 18
abundance: NA
d_gene: TRBD1

CDR3nt: TGTGCCAGTAGTACCCTCCAACAGCCCCAGCATTTT
CDR3aa: CASSTLQQPQHF
j_gene: TRBJ1-5
v_gene: TRBV19
len: 12
abundance: NA
d_gene: NA

CDR3nt: TGTGCCAGCTCCAGTAACAGCGGGAACTCCTACAATGAGCAGTTCTTC
CDR3aa: CASSSNSGNSYNEQFF
j_gene: TRBJ2-1
v_gene: TRBV9
len: 16
abundance: NA
d_gene: TRBD2

CDR3nt: TGTGCCAGCAGGGGATTGAACACTGAAGCTTTCTTT
CDR3aa: CASRGLNTEAFF
j_gene: TRBJ1-1
v_gene: TRBV5-6
len: 12
abundance: once
d_gene: NA

CDR3nt: TGCGCCAGCAGCCGCACGAATAACAATGAGCAGTTCTTC
CDR3aa: CASSRTNNNEQFF
j_gene: TRBJ2-1
v_gene: TRBV5-1
len: 13
abundance: NA
d_gene: NA

CDR3nt: TGTGCCAGCAGTTACGGGGGCCGGCCCATTACTTTC
CDR3aa: CASSYGGRPITF
j_gene: TRBJ2-6
v_gene: TRBV6-6
len: 12
abundance: NA
d_gene: NA

CDR3nt: TGTGCCAGCAGTGAAGCCGGGTTCCCCGGACGTTCAGAGCAGTTCTTC
CDR3aa: CASSEAGFPGRSEQFF
j_gene: TRBJ2-1
v_gene: TRBV6-1
len: 16
abundance: few
d_gene: NA

CDR3nt: TGTGCCAGCAGTTTAACAAGTTGGACTAGCGGCCAAGAGACCCAGTACTTC
CDR3aa: CASSLTSWTSGQETQYF
j_gene: TRBJ2-5
v_gene: TRBV28
len: 17
abundance: NA
d_gene: TRBD2

CDR3nt: TGTGCCAGCAGGCCGCAGGGTACAGATACGCAGTATTTT
CDR3aa: CASRPQGTDTQYF
j_gene: TRBJ2-3
v_gene: TRBV7-9
len: 13
abundance: NA
d_gene: NA

CDR3nt: TGTGCCAGCAGTGATAAAATTGAAGCTTTCTTT
CDR3aa: CASSDKIEAFF
j_gene: TRBJ1-1
v_gene: TRBV25-1
len: 11
abundance: NA
d_gene: NA